The rows below give T cell receptor beta chains drawn from one sample of a study of OX40 agonist ivuxolimab in advanced cancers. Data came from immunoSEQ multiplex PCR; TCRdb stores just in-frame clones and leaves some out. This sample has 53,000 or so clones, with around 86% found just once. Sample: CD4+ or CD8+ T cells sorted from blood, taken in a trial of the OX40 agonist ivuxolimab. The receptors shown here come from an adult with an advanced solid tumor such as melanoma, head and neck, liver or kidney cancer. The conserved cysteine and the conserved F or W are not part of the CDR3 here. Each record gives: clone size, V gene, CDR3 length, CDR3 protein. Where a row states a size, it is once, few, many or the class of an expanded clone; other rows omit it.

NA | TRBV14 | 11 | ASSQVVTGELF
once | TRBV4-1 | 13 | ASSQDGGPGNTIY
few | TRBV10-2 | 11 | ASGGTGEETQY
NA | TRBV25-1 | 11 | ASSERRDQPQH
NA | TRBV7-9 | 11 | ASSLARDYEQY
NA | TRBV30 | 10 | AWSVVPYEQY
once | TRBV2 | 14 | ASTMVQQSMNTEAF
few | TRBV19 | 12 | ASSKTGVGQPQH
NA | TRBV18 | 12 | ASSPTDRNQPQH
NA | TRBV28 | 16 | ASRPSPGTGSGANVLT
NA | TRBV30 | 14 | AWSEVAVSVSYEQY
NA | TRBV7-8 | 10 | ASSLDLLAQY
NA | TRBV28 | 11 | ASSFIGGETQY
NA | TRBV6-6 | 10 | ASTTGVEKLF
NA | TRBV19 | 13 | ASSRDNGRTEEAF
NA | TRBV27 | 12 | ASRRGQGFDEQY
NA | TRBV6-5 | 14 | ASSYWSRTGRDEQY
NA | TRBV25-1 | 11 | ASSEGFNGELF
NA | TRBV7-2 | 14 | ASSPLGVPKNYEQY
NA | TRBV11-3 | 13 | ASSPRTGGISEQY
NA | TRBV18 | 12 | ASTMSGGTDTQY
NA | TRBV7-9 | 14 | ASSSWTSGPPYEQY
NA | TRBV7-6 | 16 | ASSPNAKGASGHNEQF
NA | TRBV28 | 12 | ASISASEYNEQF
NA | TRBV19 | 11 | ASSLDFSYEQY
NA | TRBV2 | 12 | ASSEVAEDQPQH
once | TRBV19 | 13 | ASRIGGQSNQPQH
NA | TRBV6-1 | 10 | ASAWGGNEQY
NA | TRBV29-1 | 9 | SGGLLYEQY
NA | TRBV10-1 | 12 | ATQGSRPPNEQF
once | TRBV5-1 | 12 | ASSIRRTNSPLH
NA | TRBV5-1 | 13 | ASSPELTGGTGTF
once | TRBV10-3 | 13 | AISDRQGALDEQY
NA | TRBV30 | 10 | AWSVGGYEQY
NA | TRBV4-1 | 14 | ASSRLAGDSNQPQH
NA | TRBV30 | 12 | AWRGRAGGGEQY
NA | TRBV19 | 12 | ASSIRGKDYEQY
NA | TRBV14 | 13 | ASSQRYKRWETQY
NA | TRBV14 | 13 | ASSRITGGPGELF
few | TRBV5-1 | 11 | ASSGDLQETQY
once | TRBV6-5 | 10 | ATHADSYEQY
NA | TRBV28 | 13 | ASRAGTVNTGELF
NA | TRBV5-1 | 11 | ASSQGEYGELF
NA | TRBV7-9 | 11 | ASSPPVGYEQY
NA | TRBV4-1 | 13 | ASSIRDPEYNEQF